The rows below give T cell receptor beta chains drawn from one sample of a study of T cells in Graves' hyperthyroidism and ophthalmopathy. MiXCR, run by TCRdb on the multiplex PCR reads, gives a single entry per CDR3 protein. The sample holds some 570,000 distinct CDR3 sequences, approximately 15% seen once. The sequenced material came from blood. These receptors came from a woman aged 18-29 years with Graves' ophthalmopathy. CDR3s leave out the opening cysteine and the closing phenylalanine or tryptophan. Each record gives: J gene, V gene, CDR3 protein.

TRBJ2-2	TRBV27	ASSRRIPGLAGGPGTGELF
TRBJ1-5	TRBV6-2/TRBV6-3	ASRGQGPYQPQH
TRBJ2-1	TRBV19	ASSSTDYSYNEQF
TRBJ2-1	TRBV7-9	ASPRRGGNYEQF
TRBJ1-5	TRBV3-1	ASSQGGPYNQPQH
TRBJ2-5	TRBV24-1	ATSDLSPTETQY
TRBJ2-5	TRBV20-1	SARRQFQETQY
TRBJ2-7	TRBV28	ASSLRPGLGYEQY
TRBJ2-5	TRBV19	ASRTSGRGQTQY
TRBJ2-2	TRBV24-1	ATRGQGDTGELF
TRBJ1-4	TRBV5-1	ASSLIGVSNEKLF
TRBJ2-1	TRBV5-6	ASRGQGAVNEQF
TRBJ2-1	TRBV7-9	ASSLGGGPNNEQF
TRBJ2-1	TRBV12-3/TRBV12-4	ASSGRRRDRVYNEQF
TRBJ2-1	TRBV18	ASSPIRTSGASSYNEQF
TRBJ2-5	TRBV7-6	ASSVRTGRETQY
TRBJ2-2	TRBV20-1	SAPRGSNTGELF
TRBJ1-1	TRBV15	ATSSPGTPAF
TRBJ2-1	TRBV12-5	ASGAGGPGLSSYNEQF
TRBJ2-1	TRBV4-1	ASSPGKLAGVAYNEQF
TRBJ2-2	TRBV29-1	SVAKGDSTNTGELF
TRBJ2-1	TRBV2	ASRKASGGNNEQF
TRBJ2-7	TRBV18	ASSRSGTGYYEQY
TRBJ2-5	TRBV9	ARPYVKAFQETQY
TRBJ2-1	TRBV7-9	ASSLLLAVYNEQF
TRBJ1-1	TRBV6-6	ASSYFGAPNTEAF
TRBJ2-1	TRBV20-1	SALPLSGRAHEQF
TRBJ2-7	TRBV30	AWTVGQAYEQY
TRBJ2-2	TRBV5-1	ASSRTMANTGELF
TRBJ1-6	TRBV7-9	ASSLAFRGPSPLH
TRBJ2-1	TRBV5-4	ASSPGLAGERGNEQF
TRBJ2-1	TRBV5-5	ASSLELATYNEQF
TRBJ2-7	TRBV4-2	ASSQPGLNFEQY
TRBJ2-3	TRBV6-1	ASRTGVTQY
TRBJ2-1	TRBV7-9	ASSLVGPDNEQF
TRBJ2-7	TRBV20-1	SARTAEPYEQY
TRBJ2-3	TRBV9	ASSPSRGGFGEADTQY
TRBJ2-7	TRBV6-2/TRBV6-3	ASVSPRASGSREQY
TRBJ2-7	TRBV9	ASSARLTSDEQY
TRBJ1-4	TRBV3-1	ASSQDHFLRTKNEKLF
TRBJ2-1	TRBV20-1	SASHLDNEQF
TRBJ2-5	TRBV2	ASSLQGFGETQY
TRBJ1-5	TRBV19	ASTTGTGARPQH
TRBJ2-7	TRBV18	ASSPRGRAPYEQY
TRBJ2-7	TRBV20-1	SARWGTYRTAYEQY
TRBJ2-7	TRBV25-1	ASSKSRAGEQY
TRBJ2-3	TRBV19	ATATSGSLDTQY
TRBJ2-7	TRBV12-3/TRBV12-4	AVTTRDRVSYEQY
TRBJ2-2	TRBV30	AWSAQLNTGELF
TRBJ1-5	TRBV24-1	ATSDFWSYQPQH
TRBJ2-7	TRBV28	ASRVSPYEQY
TRBJ1-6	TRBV7-8	ASSSRTGGYSPLH